The 7 T cell receptor beta chains listed next were all sequenced from one sample in a study of T cells expressing NK-cell markers. TCRdb re-analyzed the 5' RACE reads; it lists each CDR3 protein once, without DNA. The data include about 550,000 distinct CDR3 sequences; the top ten clones carry around 4%. The sequenced material came from blood T cells: a sorted CD56 or NKG2C T cell subset, CD4+ or CD8+ T cells, or bulk PBMC T cells (not recorded which). All receptors derive from a man in his late teens or twenties in good health.

CDR3 protein: CASGGELSSSYNEQFF. The chain joins TRBV2 to TRBJ2-1; no DNA is available, so the TRBD1 call from TCRdb remains unchecked. Looked up from germline, CDR1 is SNHLY and CDR2 is FYNNEI. The CDR3 sequence is 16 residues long.

The CDR3 loop is CASSQEGGGGGYTF. The rearrangement joins TRBV4-1 to TRBJ1-2. From germline, CDR1 is MGHRA and CDR2 YSYEKL. CDR3 size: 14 residues.

V usage is TRBV5-1 and J usage is TRBJ2-2; the TCRdb D gene call, TRBD2, has no DNA to confirm it. Germline V lookup: CDR1 SGHRS, CDR2 YFSETQ. The CDR3 length is 13 residues. The CDR3 reads CASSPLVGGELFF.

The genes are TRBV9 and TRBJ1-4; TCRdb lists TRBD1, though no DNA is available to test this call. Germline V gene sequence: CDR1 SGDLS, CDR2 YYNGEE. This CDR3 has 14 amino acids. CDR3: CASSVSSGNEKLFF. The entire variable domain, with the rest obtained from reference TRBV9 and TRBJ1-4, is as follows: DSGVTQTPKHLITATGQRVTLRCSPRSGDLSVYWYQQSLDQGLQFLIQYYNGEERAKGNILERFSAQQFPDLHSELNLSSLELGDSALYFCASSVSSGNEKLFFGSGTQLSVL.

CDR3 residues: CASSLVVAGGSNEQFF. The chain is built from TRBV7-9 and TRBJ2-1; no DNA is available, so the TRBD2 call from TCRdb remains unchecked. Germline lookup yields CDR1 SEHNR and CDR2 FQNEAQ (reference sequence). This CDR3 is built from 16 residues.

V and J are TRBV12-3 or TRBV12-4 and TRBJ2-2; lacking DNA, the TRBD2 call made by TCRdb goes unchecked. The CDR3 contains 13 residues. The CDR3: CASRGGDTGELFF.

The chain links TRBV20-1 to TRBJ2-7; TCRdb gives TRBD2 as the D gene, but with no DNA this cannot be confirmed. The CDR3 is 13 residues long. Germline V CDR1 and CDR2: DFQATT, SNEGSKA (reference sequence). CDR3 in amino acids: CSAVLAGVREQYF.